Below, 7 T cell receptor beta chains from the same sample are listed, as sequenced in a study of blood T cells in healthy people across ages. A second PCR, run for roughly 7 to 11 cycles, used a sample-barcoded 5' primer plus a J-beta primer mix. TCRdb reprocessed the 5' RACE reads via MiXCR and lists one record per CDR3 protein. The sample holds more than 1.4 million distinct CDR3 sequences, about 40% seen once. The specimen was blood. The receptors shown here come from a woman aged 18-29 years in good health.

This clonotype has a handful of counts. The V call is TRBV5-1, the J call TRBJ2-7; 11 positions agree with TRBD2. Per the germline V gene, CDR1 is SGHRS and CDR2 is YFSETQ. V shed 0 bases, J shed 3 bases, and the junction held 11 bases outside the gene matches. CDR3 size: 18 residues. The CDR3 DNA is TGCGCCAGCAGCTTGGTTATCGGCACGGGACTAGCGGACTACGAGCAGTACTTC. This gives the protein CASSLVIGTGLADYEQYF.

The chain employs TRBV5-1 and TRBJ2-1, with D unresolved. V lost 4 bases and J 0 bases, leaving 8 bases between the germline ends. The CDR3 runs 14 residues. The germline gives CDR1 SGHRS, CDR2 YFSETQ. In DNA, the CDR3 is TGCGCCAGCAGCCCACCGGTCTCCTACAATGAGCAGTTCTTC. As protein: CASSPPVSYNEQFF.

This clonotype occurred a few times. V is TRBV20-1 and J is TRBJ1-5; no firm D call. The CDR3 contains 17 residues. Germline CDR1 DFQATT, CDR2 SNEGSKA (reference sequence). V shed 3 bases and J shed 0 bases, with 18 bases lying between them. CDR3 DNA: TGCAGTGCTAGGGCAGTAGGGAATTCTTATAGCAATCAGCCCCAGCATTTT. Its translation: CSARAVGNSYSNQPQHF.

This clonotype came up a few times. CDR3 DNA: TGTGCCAGCAGCAAGACAGGGCCCTACGAGCAGTACTTC. It specifies CASSKTGPYEQYF. This sequence joins TRBV7-9 and TRBJ2-7; TRBD1 aligns across 7 bases. Trimming took 5 bases from V and 2 from J; bases not matched to a gene: 3. This CDR3 contains 13 residues. Germline assignment: CDR1 SEHNR and CDR2 FQNEAQ (reference sequence).

V and J are TRBV6-2 or TRBV6-3 and TRBJ2-3, with 11 nucleotides matching TRBD2. This CDR3 contains 16 residues. Germline V gene sequence: CDR1 MNHEY, CDR2 SVGEGT. J was trimmed by 9 bases and V by 4 bases; bases with no gene match: 12. For the CDR3, the DNA is TGTGCCAGCAGTTCCTCTAGCGGGGGGCTTCTAGGGACGCAGTATTTT. This gives the protein CASSSSSGGLLGTQYF.

Points on this clonotype: A much larger clone differs from this one at a single base, so this may be a read error. The rearrangement uses TRBV10-3 and TRBJ2-7, with D possibly called TRBD1 or TRBD2 (6 bases each). Trimming took 9 bases from V and 1 from J, leaving 19 bases between them. Per germline, CDR1 ENHRY and CDR2 SYGVKD. This CDR3 has 15 amino acids. CDR3 nucleotide sequence: TGTGCCATTACCAGGGTGGAGGGGGGTTCCTACGAGCAGTACTTC. It codes for CAITRVEGGSYEQYF.

This clonotype came up once. This could be a read error, since a much larger clone is one nucleotide away. The chain recombines TRBV7-2 with TRBJ2-4; D ambiguous. TRBJ2-5 matches the DNA end more closely, so the J call is doubtful. CDR3 length: 13 residues. Looked up from germline, CDR1 is SGHTA and CDR2 is FQGNSA. For the CDR3, the DNA is TGTGCCGGCAGCTCAATGATCCGGGAGACCCAGTACTTC. Protein product: CAGSSMIRETQYF.